The 27 T cell receptor beta chains presented below share a single source sample, sequenced in a study of persistence of HIV-infected CD4 T cells. Their target antigens are unknown. Cells were stimulated with overlapping HIV-1 Gag 15-mer peptides. CD40L-negative CD69-negative CD45RO-high memory CD4+ T cells were sorted as populations depleted of antigen-responding cells. This was the immunoSEQ version 4 assay in survey mode. The assay was immunoSEQ multiplex PCR, and TCRdb's table has in-frame clones only and misses some. This table has about 36,000 clones, about 84% appearing once. The sample consisted of cultured CD4+ T cells from PBMCs, taken from a patient who received antiretroviral therapy. These receptor sequences come from an adult with HIV. The donor label of this sample is uncertain.

The chain combines TRBV11-3 with TRBJ2-3; D is perhaps TRBD2 (6 bases). The CDR3 runs 16 residues. Germline V gives CDR1 SGHNT, CDR2 YENEEA. V dropped 1 base and J dropped 1 base, with 12 bases sitting between them. The CDR3 DNA is TGTGCCAGCAGCTTAGGTCTTCCTAGCGGCACAGATACGCAGTATTTT. Translation: CASSLGLPSGTDTQYF. The full variable domain, rest sourced from reference TRBV11-3 and TRBJ2-3, is EAGVVQSPRYKIIEKKQPVAFWCNPISGHNTLYWYLQNLGQGPELLIRYENEEAVDDSQLPKDRFSAERLKGVDSTLKIQPAELGDSAVYLCASSLGLPSGTDTQYFGPGTRLTVL.

V and J are TRBV5-5 and TRBJ2-2, with D tentatively TRBD2 (5 bases). CDR3 size: 14 residues. V shed 6 bases and J shed 1 base, with 10 bases lying between them. Germline-derived CDR1 and CDR2 are SGHKS and YYEKEE (reference sequence). The CDR3 DNA reads as TGTGCCAGCACAGGCGGACTGAACACCGGGGAGCTGTTTTTT. It is translated as CASTGGLNTGELFF. Full variable domain (missing parts from reference TRBV5-5 and TRBJ2-2): DAGVTQSPTHLIKTRGQQVTLRCSPISGHKSVSWYQQVLGQGPQFIFQYYEKEERGRGNFPDRFSARQFPNYSSELNVNALLLGDSALYLCASTGGLNTGELFFGEGSRLTVL.

The chain uses TRBV18 and TRBJ2-7; D gene unclear. Germline loops: CDR1 KGHSH, CDR2 LQKENI. The length of the CDR3 is 12 residues. Trimming took 6 bases from V and 3 from J, leaving 9 bases between them. The CDR3 loop is CASSPDLYEQYF. The CDR3 bases are TGTGCCAGCTCTCCTGATCTCTACGAGCAGTACTTC. The whole variable domain, remainder taken from reference TRBV18 and TRBJ2-7, is NAGVMQNPRHLVRRRGQEARLRCSPMKGHSHVYWYRQLPEEGLKFMVYLQKENIIDESGMPKERFSAEFPKEGPSILRIQQVVRGDSAAYFCASSPDLYEQYFGPGTRLTVT.

The chain employs TRBV10-3 and TRBJ1-2; no clear D. The CDR3 covers 12 residues. Germline assignment: CDR1 ENHRY and CDR2 SYGVKD. Between the trimmed V and J ends, which lost 6 bases and 8 bases, there was a span of 13 bases. The chain's CDR3 is CAISHSGLGYTF. CDR3 sequence (DNA): TGTGCCATCAGCCACAGTGGACTGGGCTACACCTTC.

The gene calls are TRBV5-1 and TRBJ2-1; 10 nucleotides align to TRBD1. The germline V gene encodes CDR1 SGHRS and CDR2 YFSETQ. J was trimmed by 10 bases and V by 3 bases; bases with no gene match: 4. This CDR3 contains 13 residues. The CDR3 sequence is CASSSRTGGEQFF. Here the CDR3 DNA reads TGCGCCAGCAGCTCACGGACAGGGGGAGAGCAGTTCTTC.

This chain links TRBV7-9 with TRBJ2-2, with D hard to call. Trimming shortened V by 5 bases and J by 6 bases, and 4 bases separated the two germline ends. CDR1 and CDR2 from the germline V gene are SEHNR and FQNEAQ (reference sequence). The CDR3 runs 11 residues. CDR3 nucleotide sequence: TGTGCCAGCAGCACCCCCGGGGAGCTGTTTTTT. Encoded protein: CASSTPGELFF.

This clone was observed once. The V and J genes are TRBV10-2 and TRBJ1-1; D remains unclear. The CDR3 has 12 amino acids. The V end was cut by 0 bases, the J end by 3 bases, with 2 bases between. The germline V gene encodes CDR1 WSHSY and CDR2 SAAADI. The CDR3 DNA sequence: TGCGCCAGCAGTGAGTCCCACACTGAAGCTTTCTTT. This gives the protein CASSESHTEAFF.

The chain recombines TRBV19 with TRBJ1-1, with D possibly being TRBD1 (5 bases). V gave up 6 bases and J gave up 0 bases, with 5 bases separating them. The CDR3 spans 12 residues. Germline-derived CDR1 and CDR2 are LNHDA and SQIVND (reference sequence). CDR3 protein: CASRGLNTEAFF. CDR3 nucleotides: TGTGCCAGTAGGGGACTGAACACTGAAGCTTTCTTT.

J is TRBJ2-5 and V is TRBV5-4; D is possibly TRBD1 or TRBD2 (6 bases each). V shed 0 bases and J shed 7 bases, with 13 bases lying between them. Germline CDR1 reads SGHNT; CDR2 reads YYREEE (reference sequence). The CDR3 spans 14 residues. The DNA for the CDR3 is TGTGCCAGCAGCTTGGCAGGGGCGGAGGGGACCCAGTACTTC. Residues: CASSLAGAEGTQYF.

This clone appeared once. The chain combines TRBV25-1 with TRBJ2-4; the match to TRBD1 covers 7 bases. The germline V gene encodes CDR1 MGHDK and CDR2 SYGVNS. This CDR3 has 12 residues. V lost 6 bases, J lost 5 bases, and 1 base stayed unmatched. The CDR3 bases are TGTGCCAGCAGAGGGACAGAAAACATTCAGTACTTC. Translated: CASRGTENIQYF.

The rearrangement uses TRBV5-1 and TRBJ1-1, with D unresolved. The germline V gene encodes CDR1 SGHRS and CDR2 YFSETQ. This CDR3 has 13 residues. Trimming removed 6 bases from V and 1 base from J, with 10 bases in between. The CDR3 protein is CASNLLGNTEAFF. The CDR3 coding sequence is TGCGCCAGCAACCTCTTAGGGAACACTGAAGCTTTCTTT.

The J gene is TRBJ2-4, the V gene TRBV5-1; the match to TRBD1 covers 8 bases. Trimming cost V 6 bases and J 2 bases; bases outside gene matches: 7. The CDR3 runs 15 residues. CDR1 and CDR2 from the germline V gene are SGHRS and YFSETQ. The CDR3 sequence: CASTDRASTKNIQYF. CDR3 nucleotides: TGCGCCAGCACGGACAGGGCGAGTACCAAAAACATTCAGTACTTC.

The chain employs TRBV5-1 and TRBJ2-7, with TRBD1 as a possible D gene (5 bases). Germline CDR1 and CDR2: SGHRS and YFSETQ. The CDR3 consists of 14 residues. V was trimmed by 5 bases and J by 5 bases, leaving 17 bases between them. CDR3 coding DNA: TGCGCCAGCAGTTGGACCGCAGGGATGGACGAGCAGTACTTC. Translation gives CASSWTAGMDEQYF.

The V and J genes are TRBV23-1 and TRBJ2-1; D ambiguous. TRBV23-1 is treated as an ORF (open reading frame) with a function not yet certain. CDR3 size: 17 residues. V shed 0 bases and J shed 4 bases, with 16 bases lying between them. CDR3 DNA sequence: TGCGCCAGCAGTCAATCGCTTTCTCTAGTCTCATACAATGAGCAGTTCTTC. It specifies CASSQSLSLVSYNEQFF.

V gene TRBV3-1 (or the pseudogene TRBV3-2) combines with J gene TRBJ2-3; TRBD2 matches 13 bases. The V gene's germline CDR1 is LGHDT and CDR2 YNNKEL (reference sequence). The CDR3 consists of 18 residues. Germline trimming cut 1 base from V and 5 bases from J; bases unmatched to any gene: 9. CDR3 in amino acids: CASSQGIRTSGGLDTQYF. The CDR3 DNA reads TGTGCCAGCAGCCAAGGGATCCGGACTAGCGGGGGTCTAGATACGCAGTATTTT.

The chain employs TRBV3-1 (or the pseudogene TRBV3-2) and TRBJ1-5; TRBD1 might be the D (6 bases). The germline V gene has CDR1 LGHDT and CDR2 YNNKEL (reference sequence). Trimming stripped 3 bases from V and 6 bases from J, with 21 bases between. This CDR3 spans 17 amino acids. DNA for the CDR3: TGTGCCAGCAGCCAGTCAAGGAAGGAGAACAGGGTTCAGCCCCAGCATTTT. Protein sequence: CASSQSRKENRVQPQHF.

The V and J genes are TRBV24-1 and TRBJ2-2; 11 nucleotides match TRBD1. The V and J ends lost 4 bases and 6 bases, in that order; junction bases with no gene match: 12. From germline, CDR1 is KGHDR and CDR2 SFDVKD. This CDR3 spans 18 amino acids. DNA for the CDR3: TGTGCCACCAGTGACCTTGCCCCGGACAGGGGGCGACCCGGGGAGCTGTTTTTT. Protein: CATSDLAPDRGRPGELFF.

The chain couples TRBV27 to TRBJ1-5, with a possible D match to TRBD1 (6 bases). V lost 4 bases, J lost 1 base, and 17 bases lay in between. Germline CDR1 and CDR2: MNHEY and SMNVEV (reference sequence). CDR3 length: 17 amino acids. The CDR3, as DNA: TGTGCCAGCAGTTCTATTGGGGGGCGGGGGAGCAATCAGCCCCAGCATTTT. Translating it yields CASSSIGGRGSNQPQHF.

The rearrangement links TRBV4-2 to TRBJ1-1; 8 bases line up with TRBD1. The V gene's germline CDR1 is LGHNA and CDR2 YNFKEQ. V gave up 3 bases and J gave up 11 bases; unmatched junction bases: 5. The length of the CDR3 is 12 residues. The CDR3 protein is CASSQPDREAFF. As DNA, the CDR3 is TGTGCCAGCAGCCAGCCGGACAGGGAGGCTTTCTTT.

This clone was found a few times. The chain is built from TRBV19 and TRBJ1-1, with no clear D. The CDR3 covers 11 residues. The ends were cut back, 3 bases at V and 7 bases at J, with 6 bases in the middle. Germline V gene data show CDR1 as LNHDA and CDR2 as SQIVND (reference sequence). The CDR3 loop reads CASSIFVEAFF. Written as DNA, the CDR3 is TGTGCCAGTAGTATCTTTGTTGAAGCTTTCTTT.

DNA of the CDR3: TGTGCCACCGTGCAACCAGGACAGGGGGTCACTGAAGCTTTCTTT. Translated, it gives CATVQPGQGVTEAFF. The J gene is TRBJ1-1, the V gene TRBV6-5; 10 bases are shared with TRBD1. The CDR3 is 15 amino acids. Germline V lookup: CDR1 MNHEY, CDR2 SVGAGI. The junction had 12 bases not matched to a gene; V was cut back by 10 bases and J by 4 bases.

This sequence joins TRBV24-1 and TRBJ2-3; 7 bases are a match to TRBD2. V lost 4 bases and J lost 4; bases outside the gene matches: 7. There are 15 residues in the CDR3. Germline V gene sequence: CDR1 KGHDR, CDR2 SFDVKD. The CDR3 DNA reads TGTGCCACCAGTGACCCCCTAGCGGCCTCAGATACGCAGTATTTT. Translation: CATSDPLAASDTQYF.

The chain is built from TRBV4-2 and TRBJ2-3, with D perhaps TRBD1 (7 bases). The CDR3 consists of 17 residues. In germline, CDR1 is LGHNA, CDR2 YNFKEQ. Trimming took off 3 bases at V and 0 bases at J, with 16 bases between the two ends. CDR3 bases: TGTGCCAGCAGCCAGGAGGGGACAGCTTATAGCACAGATACGCAGTATTTT. Its protein product is CASSQEGTAYSTDTQYF.

This rearrangement joins TRBV6-6 to TRBJ1-2, with D unclear. Germline CDR1 and CDR2: MNHNY and SVGAGI (reference sequence). V gave up 7 bases and J gave up 4 bases, with 22 bases separating them. The CDR3 contains 16 residues. The CDR3 DNA reads TGTGCCAGCAAACAAGTACAGACCGCTACGTCCTATGGCTACACCTTC. Its protein product is CASKQVQTATSYGYTF.

The CDR3 bases are TGTGCCAGCAGCCAAGATCTGCGCTCTGGGGCCAACGTCCTGACTTTC. Its translation is CASSQDLRSGANVLTF. V gene TRBV3-1 (or the pseudogene TRBV3-2) combines with J gene TRBJ2-6; D is undetermined. Germline V gene lookup returns CDR1 LGHDT and CDR2 YNNKEL (reference sequence). This CDR3 is built from 16 residues. V was cut by 0 bases and J by 0 bases, with 6 bases left in between.

This clone was observed once. This rearrangement joins TRBV5-4 to TRBJ1-2, with TRBD1 matching over 8 bases. V lost 4 bases and J lost 0; bases outside the gene matches: 5. Germline values: CDR1 SGHNT, CDR2 YYREEE (reference sequence). The CDR3 sequence is 15 residues long. The CDR3 nucleotides read TGTGCCAGCAGCGTCCTGGACAGGGCTAACTATGGCTACACCTTC. This gives the protein CASSVLDRANYGYTF.

The chain recombines TRBV7-9 with TRBJ2-5; D uncertain. Germline values: CDR1 SEHNR, CDR2 FQNEAQ (reference sequence). The CDR3 runs to 13 residues. With 2 bases removed from V and 5 bases from J, the gap between germline ends came to 9 bases. The CDR3 bases are TGTGCCAGCAGCTTATCTCAAGTGGAGACCCAGTACTTC. Translated: CASSLSQVETQYF.